A selection of T cell receptor beta chains follows, all from one sample in a study of blood T cell repertoires in COVID-19. Here immunoSEQ multiplex PCR was the method, and the copy in TCRdb shows in-frame clones only, minus some. The sample consists of about 150,000 clones, just under 85% of them appearing once. The sequencing input was peripheral blood. All receptors come from a woman at least 80 years old with acute or convalescent COVID-19. Each CDR3 is given with its conserved first and last residue. A D gene is named only where the DNA matches it firmly. Where a row states a size, it is once, few, many or the class of an expanded clone; other rows omit it.

v_call	j_call	clone_size	d_call	cdr3_nt	cdr3_aa
TRBV11-2	TRBJ1-1	-	-	TGTGCCAGCAGCTTAACCGCCGGGACCCCCTCCGGGGGGAACACTGAAGCTTTCTTT	CASSLTAGTPSGGNTEAFF
TRBV4-1	TRBJ1-6	-	-	TGCGCCAGCAGCCAAGAAGATCTAACGGGACTTTCACCCCTCCACTTT	CASSQEDLTGLSPLHF
TRBV11-1	TRBJ1-1	few	-	TGTGCCAGCAGCTTAGGGTTTGACAGAGAAGCTTTCTTT	CASSLGFDREAFF
TRBV29-1	TRBJ2-6	-	TRBD2	TGCAGCGTTGTAACTAGCGGGGGCTGGGGGGCCAACGTCCTGACTTTC	CSVVTSGGWGANVLTF
TRBV14	TRBJ2-3	-	TRBD2	TGTGCCAGCAGCCCGATTAGCGGGGGCACAGATACGCAGTATTTT	CASSPISGGTDTQYF
TRBV7-7	TRBJ2-1	-	-	TGTGCCAGCAGCCAACAAGGGAGCGGTGAGCAGTTCTTC	CASSQQGSGEQFF
TRBV10-2	TRBJ1-2	-	TRBD1	TGCGCCAGCCGCCGGGACAGCTATGGCTACACCTTC	CASRRDSYGYTF
TRBV9	TRBJ1-2	-	-	TGTGCCAGCAGCGTAGGAGGTGGCTACACCTTC	CASSVGGGYTF
TRBV2	TRBJ2-5	once	-	TGTGCCAGCAGTGAAGCGCGAGGTATCTTACAAGAGACCCAGTACTTC	CASSEARGILQETQYF
TRBV15	TRBJ1-5	-	-	TGTGCCACCAGCAGAGACAGGGGAGGGAGCAATCAGCCCCAGCATTTT	CATSRDRGGSNQPQHF
TRBV19	TRBJ2-2	-	TRBD1	TGTGCCAGTAGTATCGACAGGGACACCGGGGAGCTGTTTTTT	CASSIDRDTGELFF
TRBV5-6	TRBJ1-1	-	TRBD1	TGTGCCAGCCGCCGTCCAACAGGGGATTGGGACACTGAAGCTTTCTTT	CASRRPTGDWDTEAFF
TRBV10-3	TRBJ2-2	-	TRBD2	TGTGCCATCAGCCTGACTAGCGGGGGAGACACCGGGGAGCTGTTTTTT	CAISLTSGGDTGELFF